This T cell receptor (beta chain) originates from a study of T cell changes during pregnancy in multiple sclerosis. Assay: immunoSEQ multiplex PCR; the TCRdb copy retains only in-frame clones and omits some. The table shows 100,000 or so clones, with about 91% occurring only once. V dropped 1 base and J dropped 7; count of bases not matched to a gene: 6. CDR1 and CDR2 from the germline V gene are LGHNA and YSLEER. The CDR3 has 15 residues. Sequencing was performed on peripheral blood, taken in the second trimester of pregnancy. This clonotype was sampled from a female donor with multiple sclerosis, enrolled in a pregnancy study. This sequence joins TRBV4-3 and TRBJ2-1; TRBD2 aligns across 8 bases. The CDR3 reads CASSQGQRETNEQFF. In nucleotides, the CDR3 is TGCGCCAGCAGCCAAGGACAGCGGGAGACAAATGAGCAGTTCTTC.